This T cell receptor (beta chain) was recovered during a study of T cell clonality in common variable immunodeficiency. Some clones are missing from TCRdb's copy, which holds only in-frame ones; the method was immunoSEQ multiplex PCR. The specimen has fewer than 65,000 clones, none found just once. V gave up 5 bases and J gave up 5 bases, with 22 bases separating them. The V gene's germline CDR1 is KGHSH and CDR2 LQKENI. The CDR3 sequence is 18 residues long. This clone was counted many times. Read coverage stops 3 residues before the CDR3 terminus; the germline J gene supplies the remainder. Material for sequencing was peripheral blood mononuclear cells. The TCR sequence derives from a person between 18 and 69 years old in good health. The chain couples TRBV18 to TRBJ1-6; D is possibly TRBD1 (6 bases). The sequenced part of the CDR3 DNA is TGTGCCAGCTCATTACAGGGTGATAAAGGCGCGGATAATTCACCC. Amino acids: CASSLQGDKGADNSP. The entire CDR3 protein reads CASSLQGDKGADNSPLHF. Full variable domain (missing parts from reference TRBV18 and TRBJ1-6): NAGVMQNPRHLVRRRGQEARLRCSPMKGHSHVYWYRQLPEEGLKFMVYLQKENIIDESGMPKERFSAEFPKEGPSILRIQQVVRGDSAAYFCASSLQGDKGADNSPLHFGNGTRLTVT.